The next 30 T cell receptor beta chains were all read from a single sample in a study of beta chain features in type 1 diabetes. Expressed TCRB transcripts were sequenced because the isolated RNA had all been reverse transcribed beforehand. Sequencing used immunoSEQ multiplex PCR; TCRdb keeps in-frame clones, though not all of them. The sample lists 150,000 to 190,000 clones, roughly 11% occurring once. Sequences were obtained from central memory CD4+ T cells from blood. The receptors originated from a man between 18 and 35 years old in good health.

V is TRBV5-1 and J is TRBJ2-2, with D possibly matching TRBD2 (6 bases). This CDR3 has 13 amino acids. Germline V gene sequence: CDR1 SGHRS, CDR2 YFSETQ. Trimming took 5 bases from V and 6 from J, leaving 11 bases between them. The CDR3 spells CASRTSFSGELFF. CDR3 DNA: TGCGCCAGCAGAACTAGCTTTTCCGGGGAGCTGTTTTTT. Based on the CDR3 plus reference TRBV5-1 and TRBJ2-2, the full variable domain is KAGVTQTPRYLIKTRGQQVTLSCSPISGHRSVSWYQQTPGQGLQFLFEYFSETQRNKGNFPGRFSGRQFSNSRSEMNVSTLELGDSALYLCASRTSFSGELFFGEGSRLTVL.

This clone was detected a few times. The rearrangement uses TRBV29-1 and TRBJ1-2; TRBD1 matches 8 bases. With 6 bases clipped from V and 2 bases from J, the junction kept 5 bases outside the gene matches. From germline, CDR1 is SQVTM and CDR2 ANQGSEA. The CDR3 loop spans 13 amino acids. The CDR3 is CSVRTGTNYGYTF. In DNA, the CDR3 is TGCAGCGTCAGGACAGGGACCAACTATGGCTACACCTTC.

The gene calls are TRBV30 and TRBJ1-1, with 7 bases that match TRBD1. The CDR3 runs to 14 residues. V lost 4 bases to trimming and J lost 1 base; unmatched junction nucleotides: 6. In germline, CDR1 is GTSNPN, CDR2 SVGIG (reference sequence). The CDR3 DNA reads TGTGCCTGGACGTGGGACAGCAGGAACACTGAAGCTTTCTTT. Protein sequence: CAWTWDSRNTEAFF.

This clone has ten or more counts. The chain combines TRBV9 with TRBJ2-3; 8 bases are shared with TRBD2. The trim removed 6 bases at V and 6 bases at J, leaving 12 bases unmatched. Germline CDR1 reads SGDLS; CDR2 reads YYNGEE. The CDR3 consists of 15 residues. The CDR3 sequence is CASTSSAGEYDTQYF. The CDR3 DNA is TGTGCCAGCACCTCATCAGCGGGGGAGTACGATACGCAGTATTTT.

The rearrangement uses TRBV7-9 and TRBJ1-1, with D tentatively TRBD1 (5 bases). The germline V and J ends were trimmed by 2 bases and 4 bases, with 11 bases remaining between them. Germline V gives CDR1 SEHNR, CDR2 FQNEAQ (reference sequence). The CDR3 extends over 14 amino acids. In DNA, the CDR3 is TGTGCCAGCAGCTTACTTTTGGGGGGCACTGAAGCTTTCTTT. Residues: CASSLLLGGTEAFF.

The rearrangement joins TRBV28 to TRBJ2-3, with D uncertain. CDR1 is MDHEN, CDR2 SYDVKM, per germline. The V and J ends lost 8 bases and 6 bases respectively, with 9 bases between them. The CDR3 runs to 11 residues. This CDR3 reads CASGDPDTQYF. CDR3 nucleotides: TGTGCCAGCGGAGACCCCGATACGCAGTATTTT. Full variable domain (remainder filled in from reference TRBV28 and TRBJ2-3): DVKVTQSSRYLVKRTGEKVFLECVQDMDHENMFWYRQDPGLGLRLIYFSYDVKMKEKGDIPEGYSVSREKKERFSLILESASTNQTSMYLCASGDPDTQYFGPGTRLTVL.

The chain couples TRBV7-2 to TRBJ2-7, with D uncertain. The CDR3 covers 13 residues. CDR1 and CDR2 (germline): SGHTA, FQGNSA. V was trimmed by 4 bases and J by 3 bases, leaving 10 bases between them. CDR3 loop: CASSSPRLYEQYF. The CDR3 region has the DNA TGTGCCAGCAGCTCTCCCCGACTCTACGAGCAGTACTTC.

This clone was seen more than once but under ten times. The CDR3 region is CSVGGTGPNTEAFF. The CDR3 nucleotides read TGCAGCGTTGGGGGGACAGGTCCGAACACTGAAGCTTTCTTT. The rearrangement joins TRBV29-1 to TRBJ1-1; 8 positions match TRBD1. The V and J ends lost 4 bases and 1 base, in that order; junction bases with no gene match: 5. Germline values: CDR1 SQVTM, CDR2 ANQGSEA. This CDR3 region has 14 residues.

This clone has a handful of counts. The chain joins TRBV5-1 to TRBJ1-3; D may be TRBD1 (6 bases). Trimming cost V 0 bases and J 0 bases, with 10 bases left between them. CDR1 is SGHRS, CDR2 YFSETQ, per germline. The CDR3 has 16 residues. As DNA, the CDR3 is TGCGCCAGCAGCTTGGCAGGGGTCAGCTCTGGAAACACCATATATTTT. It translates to CASSLAGVSSGNTIYF. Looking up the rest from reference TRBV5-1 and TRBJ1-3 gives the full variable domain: KAGVTQTPRYLIKTRGQQVTLSCSPISGHRSVSWYQQTPGQGLQFLFEYFSETQRNKGNFPGRFSGRQFSNSRSEMNVSTLELGDSALYLCASSLAGVSSGNTIYFGEGSWLTVV.

The CDR3: CASSLRLAWETQYF. CDR3 coding DNA: TGTGCCAGCAGCTTAAGACTAGCGTGGGAGACCCAGTACTTC. The chain carries TRBV7-9 and TRBJ2-5; 8 bases map to TRBD2. The V gene's germline CDR1 is SEHNR and CDR2 FQNEAQ (reference sequence). This CDR3 region has 14 residues. The V segment lost 2 bases and the J segment 5 bases; nucleotides outside the gene matches: 4.

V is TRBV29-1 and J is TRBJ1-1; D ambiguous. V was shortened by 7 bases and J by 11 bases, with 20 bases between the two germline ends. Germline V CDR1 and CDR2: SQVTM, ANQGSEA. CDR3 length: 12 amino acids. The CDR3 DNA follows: TGCAGCGGTGGCGACATTACCAGACTGGCTTTCTTT. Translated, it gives CSGGDITRLAFF.

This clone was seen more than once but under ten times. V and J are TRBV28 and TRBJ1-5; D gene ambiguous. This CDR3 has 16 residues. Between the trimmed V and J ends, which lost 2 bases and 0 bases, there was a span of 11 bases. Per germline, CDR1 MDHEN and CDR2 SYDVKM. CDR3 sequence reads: CASSLVSAYSNQPQHF. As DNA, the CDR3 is TGTGCCAGCAGTTTAGTAAGTGCATATAGCAATCAGCCCCAGCATTTT.

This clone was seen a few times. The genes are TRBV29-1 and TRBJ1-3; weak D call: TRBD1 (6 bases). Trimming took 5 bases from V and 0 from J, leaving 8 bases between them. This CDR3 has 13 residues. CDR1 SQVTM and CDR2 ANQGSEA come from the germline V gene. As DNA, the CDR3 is TGCAGCGTTACAGGGAGCTCTGGAAACACCATATATTTT. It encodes CSVTGSSGNTIYF.

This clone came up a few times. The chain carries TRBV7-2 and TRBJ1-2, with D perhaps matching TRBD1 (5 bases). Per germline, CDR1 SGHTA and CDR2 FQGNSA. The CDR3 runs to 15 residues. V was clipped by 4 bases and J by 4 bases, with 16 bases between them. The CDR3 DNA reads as TGTGCCAGCAGCTACGGGACTACTTCGGGCTATGGCTACACCTTC. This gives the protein CASSYGTTSGYGYTF.

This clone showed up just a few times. CDR3 in amino acids: CASKKTGIPEAFF. For the CDR3, the DNA is TGTGCCAGCAAAAAGACAGGGATCCCAGAAGCTTTCTTT. This rearrangement joins TRBV6-1 to TRBJ1-1, with 7 nucleotides matching TRBD1. Germline values: CDR1 MNHNS, CDR2 SASEGT. The CDR3 covers 13 residues. With 7 bases clipped from V and 8 bases from J, the junction kept 10 bases outside the gene matches.

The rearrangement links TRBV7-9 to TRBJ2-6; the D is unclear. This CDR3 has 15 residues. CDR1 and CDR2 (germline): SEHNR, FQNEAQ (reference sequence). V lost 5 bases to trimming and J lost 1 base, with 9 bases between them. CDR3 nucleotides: TGTGCCAGCAGCCCACAGCGATCTGGGGCCAACGTCCTGACTTTC. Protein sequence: CASSPQRSGANVLTF.

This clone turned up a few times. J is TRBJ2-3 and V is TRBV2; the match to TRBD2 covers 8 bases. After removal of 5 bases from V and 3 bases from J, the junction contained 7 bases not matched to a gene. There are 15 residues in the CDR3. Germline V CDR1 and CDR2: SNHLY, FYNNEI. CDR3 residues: CASSRWKRETDTQYF. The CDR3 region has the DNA TGTGCCAGCAGTCGGTGGAAGCGGGAGACAGATACGCAGTATTTT.

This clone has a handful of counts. CDR3 in DNA: TGTGCCAGCTCCGGGACAGGGGGGATGGAGACCCAGTACTTC. The encoded protein is CASSGTGGMETQYF. J is TRBJ2-5 and V is TRBV9, with 11 nucleotides matching TRBD1. Germline V CDR1 and CDR2: SGDLS, YYNGEE. This CDR3 comprises 14 residues. Trimming cost V 7 bases and J 5 bases; bases outside gene matches: 7.

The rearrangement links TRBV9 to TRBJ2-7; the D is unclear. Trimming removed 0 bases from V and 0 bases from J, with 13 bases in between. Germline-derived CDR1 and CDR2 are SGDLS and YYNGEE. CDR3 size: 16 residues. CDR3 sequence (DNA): TGTGCCAGCAGCGTAGGAGCCAGTCAGTACTCCTACGAGCAGTACTTC. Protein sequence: CASSVGASQYSYEQYF.

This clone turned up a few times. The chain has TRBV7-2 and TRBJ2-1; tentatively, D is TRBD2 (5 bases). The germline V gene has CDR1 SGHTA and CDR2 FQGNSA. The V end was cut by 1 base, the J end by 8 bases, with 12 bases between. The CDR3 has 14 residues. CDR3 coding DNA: TGTGCCAGCAGCTTAGGGAGGTTTTCGGATGAGCAGTTCTTC. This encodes CASSLGRFSDEQFF.

In nucleotides, the CDR3 is TGTGCCAGCAGCTCCCTAGGACTAGCGGGATCGCAGCAGTACTTC. Translating gives CASSSLGLAGSQQYF. V gene TRBV11-3 combines with J gene TRBJ2-7; 12 nucleotides line up with TRBD2. J gave up 8 bases and V 4 bases, and 9 bases lay outside the gene matches. CDR1 SGHNT and CDR2 YENEEA come from the germline V gene. This CDR3 region has 15 residues. Full variable domain (missing parts from reference TRBV11-3 and TRBJ2-7): EAGVVQSPRYKIIEKKQPVAFWCNPISGHNTLYWYLQNLGQGPELLIRYENEEAVDDSQLPKDRFSAERLKGVDSTLKIQPAELGDSAVYLCASSSLGLAGSQQYFGPGTRLTVT.

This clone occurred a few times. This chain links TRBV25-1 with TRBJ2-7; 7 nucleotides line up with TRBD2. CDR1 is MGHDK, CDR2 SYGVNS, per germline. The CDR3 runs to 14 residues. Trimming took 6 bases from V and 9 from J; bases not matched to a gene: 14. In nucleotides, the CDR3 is TGTGCCAGCAGCCTGGCGGGGGTTAGTGGCGGGCAGTACTTC. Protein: CASSLAGVSGGQYF.

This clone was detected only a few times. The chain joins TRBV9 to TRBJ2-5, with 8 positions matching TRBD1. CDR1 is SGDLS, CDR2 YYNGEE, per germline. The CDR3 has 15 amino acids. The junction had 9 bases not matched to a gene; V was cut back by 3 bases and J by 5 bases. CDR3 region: CASSAKQGVGETQYF. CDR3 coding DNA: TGTGCCAGCAGCGCCAAACAGGGGGTTGGTGAGACCCAGTACTTC.

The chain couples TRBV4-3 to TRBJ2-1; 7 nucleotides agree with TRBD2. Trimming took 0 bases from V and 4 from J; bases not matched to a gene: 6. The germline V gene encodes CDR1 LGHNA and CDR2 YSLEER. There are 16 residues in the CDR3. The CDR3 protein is CASSQDPQRGYNEQFF. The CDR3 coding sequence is TGCGCCAGCAGCCAAGATCCCCAGCGGGGATACAATGAGCAGTTCTTC.

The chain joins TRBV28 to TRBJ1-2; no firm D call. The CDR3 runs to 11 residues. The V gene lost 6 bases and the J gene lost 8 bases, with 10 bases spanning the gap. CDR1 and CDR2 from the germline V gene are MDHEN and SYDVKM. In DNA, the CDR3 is TGTGCCAGCAGCCGTAGGTTAGGCTACACCTTC. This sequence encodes CASSRRLGYTF.

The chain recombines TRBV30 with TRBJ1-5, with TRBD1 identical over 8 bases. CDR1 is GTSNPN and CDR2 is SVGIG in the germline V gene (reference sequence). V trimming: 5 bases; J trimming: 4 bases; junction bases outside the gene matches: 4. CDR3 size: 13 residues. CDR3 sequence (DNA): TGTGCCTGGGACAGGGGCAAAAATCAGCCCCAGCATTTT. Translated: CAWDRGKNQPQHF.

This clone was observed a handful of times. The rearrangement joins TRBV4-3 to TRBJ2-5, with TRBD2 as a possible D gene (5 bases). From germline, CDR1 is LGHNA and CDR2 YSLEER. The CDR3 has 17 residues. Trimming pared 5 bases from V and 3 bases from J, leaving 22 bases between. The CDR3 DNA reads TGCGCCAGCAGCAACTCGCTCGGGCACTCCGGGGAAGAGACCCAGTACTTC. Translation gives CASSNSLGHSGEETQYF.

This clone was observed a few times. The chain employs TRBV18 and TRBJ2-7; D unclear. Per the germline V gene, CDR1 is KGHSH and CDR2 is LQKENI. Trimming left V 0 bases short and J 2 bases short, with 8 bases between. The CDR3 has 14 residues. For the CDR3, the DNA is TGTGCCAGCTCACCACCGCTTCCCCCCTACGAGCAGTACTTC. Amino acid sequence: CASSPPLPPYEQYF.

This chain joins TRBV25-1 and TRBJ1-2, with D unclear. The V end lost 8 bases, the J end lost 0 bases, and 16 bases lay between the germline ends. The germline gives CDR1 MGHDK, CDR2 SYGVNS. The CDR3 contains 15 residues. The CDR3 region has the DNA TGTGCCAGCCAATCCCCGGGATCCCCTAACTATGGCTACACCTTC. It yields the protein CASQSPGSPNYGYTF.

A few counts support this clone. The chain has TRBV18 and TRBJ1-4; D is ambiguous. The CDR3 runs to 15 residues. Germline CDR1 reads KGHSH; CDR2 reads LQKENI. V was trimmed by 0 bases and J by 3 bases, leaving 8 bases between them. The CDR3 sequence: CASSPPGLSNEKLFF. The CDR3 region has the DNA TGTGCCAGCTCACCACCTGGGTTGTCTAATGAAAAACTGTTTTTT.